The next 20 T cell receptor beta chains were all read from a single sample in a study of T cells in Graves' hyperthyroidism and ophthalmopathy. TCR beta CDR3 regions were amplified from RNA transcripts. The primer set for the first-round RT-PCR of the TCR CDR3 was HTBI. TCRdb re-derived calls from the multiplex PCR reads in MiXCR, one entry per CDR3 protein. The data show about 640,000 distinct CDR3 sequences, less than 25% seen once. The sample consisted of blood. Source of these receptors: a man aged 30-40 years with Graves' ophthalmopathy.

This clonotype was observed at least ten times. The chain links TRBV7-9 to TRBJ2-7, with a tentative D call TRBD2 (5 bases). Trimming took off 2 bases at V and 5 bases at J, with 10 bases between the two ends. Per the germline V gene, CDR1 is SEHNR and CDR2 is FQNEAQ (reference sequence). The CDR3 runs to 13 residues. The chain's CDR3 is CASSLRGRNEQYF. The CDR3 nucleotides read TGTGCCAGCAGCTTAAGAGGGCGTAACGAGCAGTACTTC. Combining the CDR3 with reference TRBV7-9 and TRBJ2-7 gives the whole variable domain DTGVSQNPRHKITKRGQNVTFRCDPISEHNRLYWYRQTLGQGPEFLTYFQNEAQLEKSRLLSDRFSAERPKGSFSTLEIQRTEQGDSAMYLCASSLRGRNEQYFGPGTRLTVT.

This clonotype was counted ten times or more. The chain joins TRBV2 to TRBJ2-4, with D perhaps being TRBD1 or TRBD2 (5 bases each). Trimming stripped 7 bases from V and 6 bases from J, with 13 bases between. Germline CDR1 and CDR2: SNHLY and FYNNEI. The CDR3 has 13 residues. CDR3 amino acids: CASNGAWGNIQYF. The DNA of the CDR3 is TGTGCCAGCAACGGGGCCTGGGGAAACATTCAGTACTTC.

This clonotype was counted ten times or more. The chain combines TRBV7-3 with TRBJ1-6, with 9 positions matching TRBD1. J was trimmed by 9 bases and V by 1 base; bases with no gene match: 4. The CDR3 is 15 amino acids. The V gene's germline CDR1 is SGHTA and CDR2 FQGTGA. The CDR3 loop is CASSLSGTGSSPLHF. Here the CDR3 DNA reads TGTGCCAGCAGCTTAAGTGGGACAGGGTCTTCACCCCTCCACTTT.

The gene calls are TRBV27 and TRBJ1-4; D ambiguous. Germline lookup yields CDR1 MNHEY and CDR2 SMNVEV (reference sequence). Deletions cut 0 bases from V and 12 bases from J, with 8 bases between. This CDR3 region has 12 residues. DNA of the CDR3: TGTGCCAGCAGTTTATCGGGGAGGCAACTGTTTTTT. It encodes CASSLSGRQLFF.

V gene TRBV4-1 combines with J gene TRBJ2-2; 10 bases align to TRBD2. Trimming removed 0 bases from V and 2 bases from J; junction bases left unmatched: 9. The CDR3 runs 19 residues. Germline CDR1 is MGHRA and CDR2 is YSYEKL. CDR3 region: CASSQDLRLAGVNTGELFF. The CDR3 DNA is TGCGCCAGCAGCCAAGATTTGAGGCTAGCGGGAGTCAACACCGGGGAGCTGTTTTTT.

This clonotype appeared a few times. The chain couples TRBV10-3 to TRBJ2-7; the D is unclear. The V end was cut by 9 bases, the J end by 2 bases, with 8 bases between. This CDR3 comprises 11 residues. The germline CDR1 and CDR2 sequences are ENHRY and SYGVKD. CDR3: CAIQDAYEQYF. Written as DNA, the CDR3 is TGTGCCATTCAGGATGCCTACGAGCAGTACTTC.

Notes on this clonotype: A much larger clone lies a single base off, so this may be a read error. The V call is TRBV12-3 or TRBV12-4, the J call TRBJ2-1; the D is unclear. The CDR3 runs to 12 residues. The CDR3 sequence: CASSLLAHERFF. DNA for the CDR3: TGTGCCAGCAGTTTGTTGGCACATGAGCGGTTCTTC.

Regarding this clonotype: With a much larger clone just one base away, this may be a read error. The chain links TRBV2 to TRBJ2-5; TRBD2 matches 7 bases. Looked up from germline, CDR1 is SNHLY and CDR2 is FYNNEI. The CDR3 contains 14 residues. The V gene end was trimmed by 5 bases and the J gene end by 1 base; junction bases not matched to a gene: 4. The CDR3 DNA follows: TGTGCCAGCAGTAGGACTAGGGGCCAAGAGACCCAGTACTTC. As protein: CASSRTRGQETQYF.

A few counts support this clonotype. The J gene is TRBJ2-3, the V gene TRBV6-2 or TRBV6-3; D is perhaps TRBD2 (5 bases). The germline V and J ends were trimmed by 6 bases and 1 base, with 8 bases remaining between them. Germline CDR1 reads MNHEY; CDR2 reads SVGEGT. The CDR3 is made up of 13 amino acids. CDR3 nucleotide sequence: TGTGCCAGCAGGATTAGCGGCACAGATACGCAGTATTTT. This encodes CASRISGTDTQYF.

This clonotype was counted between two and nine times. The gene calls are TRBV20-1 and TRBJ1-2; 9 positions agree with TRBD1. The CDR3 contains 14 residues. J lost 8 bases, V lost 0 bases, and 7 bases had no gene match. Germline V gene data show CDR1 as DFQATT and CDR2 as SNEGSKA (reference sequence). The CDR3 DNA is TGCAGTGCTAGAGATCCGGGACAGGGCAGCGGCTACACCTTC. Encoded protein: CSARDPGQGSGYTF.

V usage is TRBV29-1 and J usage is TRBJ2-7; D uncertain. The CDR3 is 14 amino acids. Per the germline V gene, CDR1 is SQVTM and CDR2 is ANQGSEA. The V end lost 4 bases, the J end lost 0 bases, and 13 bases lay between the germline ends. The CDR3 region has the DNA TGCAGCGTTGTGGGCATCCGGCTCTCCTACGAGCAGTACTTC. The encoded protein is CSVVGIRLSYEQYF.

V is TRBV13 and J is TRBJ2-2; D possibly corresponds to TRBD1 (7 bases). CDR1 PRHDT and CDR2 FYEKMQ come from the germline V gene (reference sequence). Deletions cut 3 bases from V and 3 bases from J, with 11 bases between. This CDR3 region has 15 residues. CDR3 amino acids: CASSFGGGYTGELFF. The CDR3 coding sequence is TGTGCCAGCAGCTTCGGAGGGGGCTACACCGGGGAGCTGTTTTTT.

In its sample, this clonotype was seen many times. The chain recombines TRBV12-3 or TRBV12-4 with TRBJ2-1; the D is unclear. The V end was cut by 6 bases, the J end by 1 base, with 10 bases between. CDR3 size: 14 residues. The CDR3 reads CASSHIRSYNEQFF. CDR3 DNA: TGTGCCAGCAGCCATATTAGGTCCTACAATGAGCAGTTCTTC.

The DNA for the CDR3 is TGTGCCAGCAAAGGAGGGGTAGCGGCATACAGGACCGGGGAGCTGTTTTTT. Protein product: CASKGGVAAYRTGELFF. J is TRBJ2-2 and V is TRBV6-1; tentative D call: TRBD2 (6 bases). The CDR3 length is 17 residues. CDR1 and CDR2 from the germline V gene are MNHNS and SASEGT. V dropped 7 bases and J dropped 5 bases, with 23 bases sitting between them.

V and J are TRBV27 and TRBJ2-3; 7 bases are shared with TRBD2. Germline CDR1 reads MNHEY; CDR2 reads SMNVEV (reference sequence). V trimming: 7 bases; J trimming: 4 bases; junction bases outside the gene matches: 8. CDR3 length: 14 residues. The CDR3 loop is CASTPGLTPDTQYF. In nucleotides, the CDR3 is TGTGCCAGCACCCCGGGACTAACCCCAGATACGCAGTATTTT.

This clonotype was recorded many times. The chain links TRBV28 to TRBJ1-5, with a tentative D call TRBD1 (5 bases). Trimming shortened V by 6 bases and J by 11 bases, and 23 bases separated the two germline ends. CDR3 length: 15 residues. Germline V gene sequence: CDR1 MDHEN, CDR2 SYDVKM. The CDR3 protein is CASSLLGGRISTQHF. The DNA for the CDR3 is TGTGCCAGCAGCCTCCTGGGGGGGAGAATCAGTACCCAGCATTTT.

The V call is TRBV25-1, the J call TRBJ1-2; 8 bases map to TRBD1. The V gene end was trimmed by 2 bases and the J gene end by 5 bases; junction bases not matched to a gene: 7. Germline V gives CDR1 MGHDK, CDR2 SYGVNS. CDR3 size: 15 residues. The CDR3: CASSESGTGSYGYTF. The CDR3 DNA sequence: TGTGCCAGCAGTGAAAGTGGGACAGGTTCTTATGGCTACACCTTC.

This clonotype was recorded many times. The CDR3 region has the DNA TGTGCCAGCAGTGCCCAGGGGGTGCATCAGCCCCAGCATTTT. This gives the protein CASSAQGVHQPQHF. The rearrangement joins TRBV27 to TRBJ1-5; 7 nucleotides line up with TRBD1. This CDR3 region has 14 residues. Germline V CDR1 and CDR2: MNHEY, SMNVEV (reference sequence). V gave up 5 bases and J gave up 5 bases; unmatched junction bases: 6.

This clonotype was recorded a few times. V is TRBV10-3 and J is TRBJ2-3; TRBD2 matches 9 bases. The CDR3 length is 17 residues. Germline V gives CDR1 ENHRY, CDR2 SYGVKD. V shed 0 bases, J shed 6 bases, and the junction held 10 bases outside the gene matches. The CDR3 spells CAISESTGREGQDTQYF. The CDR3 region has the DNA TGTGCCATCAGTGAGTCGACCGGGCGGGAGGGCCAGGATACGCAGTATTTT.

J is TRBJ2-7 and V is TRBV20-1, with 10 bases lining up with TRBD1. CDR3 length: 16 amino acids. The germline V gene has CDR1 DFQATT and CDR2 SNEGSKA (reference sequence). With 0 bases clipped from V and 3 bases from J, the junction kept 8 bases outside the gene matches. The CDR3 bases are TGCAGTGCTAGAGACGAACTGGGACAGGGGTTCTACGAGCAGTACTTC. Its protein product is CSARDELGQGFYEQYF.